Shown below are 13 T cell receptor beta chains from a single sample sequenced in a study of T cells in Graves' hyperthyroidism and ophthalmopathy. Regions amplified from RNA transcripts were the TCR beta CDR3 regions. The HTBI primer set drove a first-round RT-PCR of the TCR CDR3. Each CDR3 protein is one row after TCRdb ran MiXCR on the multiplex PCR reads. Here the sample spans about 290,000 distinct CDR3 sequences, about 14% being singletons. Material: blood. The origin of the receptors is a woman in her thirties with Graves' hyperthyroidism that later progressed to Graves' ophthalmopathy.

The sample holds many counts of this clonotype. The gene calls are TRBV28 and TRBJ1-1; the D is unclear. Germline lookup yields CDR1 MDHEN and CDR2 SYDVKM. V gave up 6 bases and J gave up 0 bases, with 14 bases separating them. The CDR3 length is 15 residues. The CDR3 DNA is TGTGCCAGCAGCCGCGGATTGATGATGAACACTGAAGCTTTCTTT. It encodes CASSRGLMMNTEAFF. Supplemented by reference TRBV28 and TRBJ1-1, the full variable domain reads DVKVTQSSRYLVKRTGEKVFLECVQDMDHENMFWYRQDPGLGLRLIYFSYDVKMKEKGDIPEGYSVSREKKERFSLILESASTNQTSMYLCASSRGLMMNTEAFFGQGTRLTVV.

This clonotype was seen repeatedly, ten times or more. The V and J genes are TRBV15 and TRBJ2-1, with D possibly being TRBD1 or TRBD2 (6 bases each). CDR1 LNHNV and CDR2 YYDKDF come from the germline V gene (reference sequence). Trimming took off 5 bases at V and 6 bases at J, with 17 bases between the two ends. The CDR3 contains 15 residues. The CDR3 DNA reads as TGTGCCACCAGCGGGGGGTACCAAGGGGGCAATGAGCAGTTCTTC. Its translation: CATSGGYQGGNEQFF.

In this sample, this clonotype turned up many times. This chain uses TRBV7-9 with TRBJ1-6, with D unresolved. The CDR3 totals 16 residues. The germline CDR1 and CDR2 sequences are SEHNR and FQNEAQ (reference sequence). V lost 5 bases, J lost 7 bases, and 18 bases lay in between. The CDR3 nucleotides read TGTGCCAGCAGCCCTAGAGGTGCAGCCGGGAATTCACCCCTCCACTTT. Its translation is CASSPRGAAGNSPLHF.

Ten or more counts support this clonotype. The chain recombines TRBV20-1 with TRBJ2-7, with D uncertain. This CDR3 has 15 amino acids. CDR1 is DFQATT, CDR2 SNEGSKA, per germline (reference sequence). Trimming left V 1 base short and J 3 bases short, with 16 bases between. CDR3 residues: CSARVQGLSYYEQYF. DNA for the CDR3: TGCAGTGCTAGAGTTCAAGGCCTGTCATACTACGAGCAGTACTTC.

In this sample, this clonotype turned up many times. This chain uses TRBV5-1 with TRBJ1-1; no firm D call. CDR1 SGHRS and CDR2 YFSETQ come from the germline V gene. Deletions cut 3 bases from V and 2 bases from J, with 14 bases between. The CDR3 spans 15 residues. As DNA, the CDR3 is TGCGCCAGCAGCTATACAGCGAACCAAAACACTGAAGCTTTCTTT. It is translated as CASSYTANQNTEAFF.

As concerns this clonotype: At one boundary the junction diverges from the germline segment, which might be a read error. The gene calls are TRBV19 and TRBJ2-1; 11 nucleotides agree with TRBD2. The CDR3 runs 15 residues. Looked up from germline, CDR1 is LNHDA and CDR2 is SQIVND (reference sequence). The CDR3 region is CVSSITSGSMNEQFF. In DNA form, the CDR3 reads TGTGTCAGTAGTATAACTAGCGGGAGCATGAATGAGCAGTTCTTC. Full variable domain (remainder filled in from reference TRBV19 and TRBJ2-1): DGGITQSPKYLFRKEGQNVTLSCEQNLNHDAMYWYRQDPGQGLRLIYYSQIVNDFQKGDIAEGYSVSREKKESFPLTVTSAQKNPTAFYLCVSSITSGSMNEQFFGPGTRLTVL.

CDR3 DNA: TGTGCCAGCAGTTTGGGACGACAGGGGAGGCTGTTTTTT. Translated: CASSLGRQGRLFF. The rearrangement joins TRBV12-3 or TRBV12-4 to TRBJ2-2; 8 bases are a match to TRBD1. Trimming at V came to 3 bases and at J to 13 bases, leaving 7 bases not matched to a gene. The CDR3 is 13 amino acids.

The chain recombines TRBV28 with TRBJ2-3; TRBD2 aligns across 10 bases. Germline V gene lookup returns CDR1 MDHEN and CDR2 SYDVKM. J lost 0 bases, V lost 5 bases, and 17 bases had no gene match. This CDR3 has 20 residues. This CDR3 reads CASSPYPGLAAYSSTDTQYF. The CDR3 DNA is TGTGCCAGCAGTCCCTACCCTGGACTAGCGGCATATTCTAGCACAGATACGCAGTATTTT.

This clonotype was observed a handful of times. Being one base from a much bigger clone, this may be a read error. The genes are TRBV20-1 and TRBJ1-4, with 9 bases that match TRBD1. The CDR3 has 15 amino acids. Germline V gene sequence: CDR1 DFQATT, CDR2 SNEGSKA (reference sequence). The CDR3 DNA reads TGCAGTGCTGGAGAGAGTGAGACAGGGGGTGAAAAACTGTTTTTT. It specifies CSAGESETGGEKLFF.

This clonotype appeared many times. The chain couples TRBV7-9 to TRBJ1-4; the match to TRBD1 covers 7 bases. Looked up from germline, CDR1 is SEHNR and CDR2 is FQNEAQ (reference sequence). The J segment lost 3 bases and the V segment lost 4 bases, leaving 11 bases of the junction unmatched. The CDR3 loop spans 17 amino acids. CDR3 sequence (DNA): TGTGCCAGCAGCTCCCGAACCTCGGGACAGTCTAATGAAAAACTGTTTTTT. Translation gives CASSSRTSGQSNEKLFF. The full variable domain, with the rest looked up from reference TRBV7-9 and TRBJ1-4, is DTGVSQNPRHKITKRGQNVTFRCDPISEHNRLYWYRQTLGQGPEFLTYFQNEAQLEKSRLLSDRFSAERPKGSFSTLEIQRTEQGDSAMYLCASSSRTSGQSNEKLFFGSGTQLSVL.

This clonotype was found many times. The rearrangement links TRBV11-3 to TRBJ2-1; D call uncertain. V lost 1 base and J lost 2, with 12 bases in between. The CDR3 runs to 16 residues. Germline V gene sequence: CDR1 SGHNT, CDR2 YENEEA. In nucleotides, the CDR3 is TGTGCCAGCAGCTTAGCTTCCGGGTTTCCCTACAATGAGCAGTTCTTC. This gives the protein CASSLASGFPYNEQFF.

In this sample, this clonotype turned up many times. The rearrangement uses TRBV3-1 and TRBJ2-7; the match to TRBD2 covers 10 bases. J lost 7 bases, V lost 4 bases, and 7 bases had no gene match. Germline V gene lookup returns CDR1 LGHDT and CDR2 YNNKEL (reference sequence). The CDR3 extends over 14 amino acids. The CDR3 DNA follows: TGTGCCAGCAGCCGAGGACTAGCGGTTAAAGAGCAGTACTTC. Translation gives CASSRGLAVKEQYF.

This clonotype has a count of ten or more. V is TRBV6-1 and J is TRBJ2-7; D possibly corresponds to TRBD2 (5 bases). The germline CDR1 and CDR2 sequences are MNHNS and SASEGT. The CDR3 runs 13 residues. The ends were cut back, 8 bases at V and 5 bases at J, with 16 bases in the middle. This chain's CDR3 is CASSGDSPDEQYF. CDR3 sequence (DNA): TGTGCCAGCTCCGGGGATTCCCCGGACGAGCAGTACTTC.